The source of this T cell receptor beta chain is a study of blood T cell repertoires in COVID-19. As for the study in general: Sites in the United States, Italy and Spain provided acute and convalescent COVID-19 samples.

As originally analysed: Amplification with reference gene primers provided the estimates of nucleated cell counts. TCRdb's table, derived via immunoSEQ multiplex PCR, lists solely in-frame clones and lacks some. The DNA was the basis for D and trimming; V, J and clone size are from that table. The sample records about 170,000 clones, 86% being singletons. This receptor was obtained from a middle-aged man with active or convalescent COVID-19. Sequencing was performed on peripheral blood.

CDR3 nucleotides: TGTGCCAGTACCCCAAGACAGGGAGGATCCCCCCATGGCTACACCTTC. Translation: CASTPRQGGSPHGYTF. This rearrangement joins TRBV19 to TRBJ1-2; 7 bases agree with TRBD1. In germline, CDR1 is LNHDA, CDR2 SQIVND (reference sequence). The CDR3 length is 16 residues. The V segment lost 7 bases and the J segment 6 bases; nucleotides outside the gene matches: 17.